The entry below gives a single T cell receptor beta chain sequence along with its context. What it binds is not known. The germline V gene encodes CDR1 SGHTA and CDR2 FQGNSA. The CDR3 is made up of 14 amino acids. Trimming stripped 5 bases from V and 8 bases from J, with 18 bases between. This entry is derived from a study of beta chain features in type 1 diabetes. Study-wide background: The patient and healthy donor groups were comparable for age, gender and cell yields. General study results and limits: PCR could preferentially amplify shorter templates, alike in patients and controls. Patients with Type 1 diabetes showed moderately but significantly shorter TCRB CDR3s in all four CD4+ subsets.

Staining for CD45RO/CCR7/CD25/CD127/CD95/CD27 allowed sorting of CD4+ naive, central memory, regulatory and stem cell-like memory cells. Expressed TCRB transcripts were sequenced, since all the RNA that had been isolated was reverse transcribed. It was found that naive, central memory and regulatory T cell samples averaged approximately 3.5 million reads. This table comes from immunoSEQ multiplex PCR, and its TCRdb copy is limited to in-frame clones, with some not included. The sample records 600,000 or so clones, approximately 13% being singletons. The gene calls are TRBV7-2 and TRBJ1-2, with D perhaps TRBD1 (5 bases). The origin of this receptor is a man younger than 40 with type 1 diabetes. The sequenced sample consisted of naive CD4+ T cells from blood. The CDR3 region is CASSPGVDGAGYTF. In DNA form, the CDR3 reads TGTGCCAGCAGCCCCGGGGTCGACGGGGCCGGCTACACCTTC.